A single sample gave rise to the 21 T cell receptor beta chains below, sequenced in a study of cytomegalovirus exposure and HLA in healthy donors. The study ran its PCR with 60 Vbeta and 13 Jbeta primers. Data came from immunoSEQ multiplex PCR; TCRdb stores just in-frame clones and leaves some out. Altogether about 95,000 clones are present, roughly 72% being singletons, with the ten largest covering 4% to 5.5%. The sequencing input was PBMCs. These receptors were taken from a man in his thirties or forties in good health and CMV-seropositive.

This rearrangement joins TRBV14 to TRBJ2-2; possible D gene TRBD2, 5 bases. In germline, CDR1 is SGHDN, CDR2 FVKESK. Trimming took off 3 bases at V and 2 bases at J, with 13 bases between the two ends. CDR3 size: 16 residues. This CDR3 is CASSHPLVSNTGELFF. CDR3 nucleotides: TGTGCCAGCAGCCACCCACTAGTCTCAAACACCGGGGAGCTGTTTTTT.

This chain links TRBV29-1 with TRBJ2-6, with D uncertain. The CDR3 has 13 amino acids. The germline gives CDR1 SQVTM, CDR2 ANQGSEA. V shed 3 bases and J shed 0 bases, with 3 bases lying between them. The DNA for the CDR3 is TGCAGCGTTGACAGCTCTGGGGCCAACGTCCTGACTTTC. This codes for CSVDSSGANVLTF.

This clone was counted between two and nine times. The rearrangement links TRBV6-4 to TRBJ2-4, with D maybe TRBD2 (6 bases). Germline V gene sequence: CDR1 MRHNA, CDR2 SNTAGT. Trimming took 5 bases from V and 1 from J, leaving 15 bases between them. CDR3 length: 16 residues. CDR3 bases: TGTGCCAGCAGTCCCTCGGGACTGGGGGCCAAAAACATTCAGTACTTC. This encodes CASSPSGLGAKNIQYF.

CDR3 in amino acids: CATSTRGRVSNYGYTF. CDR3 nucleotide sequence: TGTGCCACCAGTACCAGGGGTAGGGTGTCTAACTATGGCTACACCTTC. This chain links TRBV15 with TRBJ1-2; TRBD1 is a possible D gene (6 bases). Trimming left V 6 bases short and J 0 bases short, with 17 bases between. The CDR3 contains 16 residues. The germline gives CDR1 LNHNV, CDR2 YYDKDF (reference sequence).

This chain connects TRBV28 to TRBJ1-4, with 7 positions matching TRBD1. The trim removed 6 bases at V and 2 bases at J, leaving 6 bases unmatched. The CDR3 spans 15 residues. CDR1 and CDR2 from the germline V gene are MDHEN and SYDVKM. CDR3 in DNA: TGTGCCAGCAGACGTACAGGGGCGACTAATGAAAAACTGTTTTTT. The encoded protein is CASRRTGATNEKLFF.

The V and J genes are TRBV5-1 and TRBJ2-1; maybe TRBD1 (6 bases). Per germline, CDR1 SGHRS and CDR2 YFSETQ. This CDR3 contains 14 residues. V was pared by 5 bases and J by 6 bases, with 15 bases between. Written as DNA, the CDR3 is TGCGCCAGCAGAGGGGGACAAGGCGGCAATGAGCAGTTCTTC. It is translated as CASRGGQGGNEQFF.

This clone came up once. The chain uses TRBV19 and TRBJ2-2; possible D gene TRBD1, 5 bases. Trimming took 8 bases from V and 5 from J, leaving 12 bases between them. This CDR3 comprises 13 residues. The germline V gene encodes CDR1 LNHDA and CDR2 SQIVND (reference sequence). CDR3 coding DNA: TGTGCCAGTTCACAGGATCGGACCGGGGAGCTGTTTTTT. Translated: CASSQDRTGELFF. The complete variable domain, with remaining parts taken from reference TRBV19 and TRBJ2-2, reads DGGITQSPKYLFRKEGQNVTLSCEQNLNHDAMYWYRQDPGQGLRLIYYSQIVNDFQKGDIAEGYSVSREKKESFPLTVTSAQKNPTAFYLCASSQDRTGELFFGEGSRLTVL.

The chain couples TRBV5-1 to TRBJ1-1, with TRBD1 matching over 8 bases. This CDR3 comprises 15 residues. Germline V gives CDR1 SGHRS, CDR2 YFSETQ. After removal of 4 bases from V and 1 base from J, the junction contained 6 bases not matched to a gene. The CDR3 is CASSNGQGGNTEAFF. CDR3 nucleotides: TGCGCCAGCAGCAACGGACAGGGTGGGAACACTGAAGCTTTCTTT.

The chain couples TRBV7-8 to TRBJ1-5, with D perhaps matching TRBD1 (5 bases). From germline, CDR1 is SGHVS and CDR2 FQNEAQ. V was clipped by 1 base and J by 7 bases, with 14 bases between them. The CDR3 spans 15 residues. The CDR3 nucleotides are TGTGCCAGCAGCTTAGATTGGGGGGGAAGGCAGCCCCAGCATTTT. As protein: CASSLDWGGRQPQHF.

This chain links TRBV29-1 with TRBJ2-2; 7 bases line up with TRBD1. Germline CDR1 reads SQVTM; CDR2 reads ANQGSEA. V dropped 3 bases and J dropped 5; count of bases not matched to a gene: 21. The CDR3 has 19 residues. CDR3 in amino acids: CSVERFARDSWFPTGELFF. In DNA, the CDR3 is TGCAGCGTTGAGAGGTTTGCCCGGGACAGCTGGTTTCCTACCGGGGAGCTGTTTTTT.

This sequence joins TRBV7-9 and TRBJ2-7; possibly TRBD2 for D (5 bases). CDR3 length equals 15 residues. Germline loops: CDR1 SEHNR, CDR2 FQNEAQ (reference sequence). V lost 2 bases to trimming and J lost 7 bases, with 18 bases between them. CDR3 loop: CASSLRTGIEWEQYF. The CDR3, as DNA: TGTGCCAGCAGCTTAAGAACGGGGATTGAGTGGGAGCAGTACTTC.

This clone was observed a handful of times. The CDR3 sequence is CASRGAGQMNEQFF. CDR3 nucleotide sequence: TGTGCCAGTAGGGGGGCAGGGCAAATGAATGAGCAGTTCTTC. V and J are TRBV19 and TRBJ2-1, with TRBD1 as a possible D gene (6 bases). Germline V CDR1 and CDR2: LNHDA, SQIVND (reference sequence). V was cut by 6 bases and J by 7 bases, with 16 bases left in between. The CDR3 runs to 14 residues.

This sequence joins TRBV11-2 and TRBJ2-5; 7 nucleotides align to TRBD2. Unmatched junction bases numbered 5, after V lost 9 bases and J lost 4 bases. The V gene's germline CDR1 is SGHAT and CDR2 FQNNGV. The CDR3 is 12 residues long. CDR3 in amino acids: CASTTSRETQYF. The CDR3 region has the DNA TGTGCCAGTACGACTAGCCGAGAGACCCAGTACTTC. Full variable domain (remainder filled in from reference TRBV11-2 and TRBJ2-5): EAGVAQSPRYKIIEKRQSVAFWCNPISGHATLYWYQQILGQGPKLLIQFQNNGVVDDSQLPKDRFSAERLKGVDSTLKIQPAKLEDSAVYLCASTTSRETQYFGPGTRLLVL.

This clone came up a few times. The genes are TRBV4-1 and TRBJ2-1; 7 positions agree with TRBD2. This CDR3 has 20 amino acids. Germline assignment: CDR1 MGHRA and CDR2 YSYEKL. With 0 bases clipped from V and 0 bases from J, the junction kept 14 bases outside the gene matches. CDR3 amino acids: CASSQDSGYSYKSSYNEQFF. Here the CDR3 DNA reads TGCGCCAGCAGCCAAGATAGCGGGTATTCTTATAAGAGCTCCTACAATGAGCAGTTCTTC.

This chain joins TRBV5-6 and TRBJ2-6; a possible D gene is TRBD2 (5 bases). This CDR3 is 17 amino acids long. V lost 6 bases and J 0 bases, leaving 16 bases between the germline ends. CDR1 is SGHDT and CDR2 is YYEEEE in the germline V gene. The chain's CDR3 is CASNMIGGPSGANVLTF. CDR3 sequence (DNA): TGTGCCAGCAACATGATCGGCGGGCCCTCTGGGGCCAACGTCCTGACTTTC.

The genes are TRBV28 and TRBJ1-2; 7 bases map to TRBD1. CDR3 length: 15 residues. V trimming: 5 bases; J trimming: 4 bases; junction bases outside the gene matches: 10. In germline, CDR1 is MDHEN, CDR2 SYDVKM. Here the CDR3 reads CASSPPTGTRYGYTF. Written as DNA, the CDR3 is TGTGCCAGCAGTCCCCCGACAGGGACGCGCTATGGCTACACCTTC.

The rearrangement uses TRBV6-6 and TRBJ1-2; D is undetermined. V gave up 1 base and J gave up 2 bases, with 11 bases separating them. The CDR3 extends over 15 amino acids. Germline V CDR1 and CDR2: MNHNY, SVGAGI (reference sequence). The CDR3 loop is CASSYFAARNYGYTF. The CDR3 coding sequence is TGTGCCAGCAGTTACTTTGCAGCTAGGAACTATGGCTACACCTTC.

The V and J genes are TRBV6-6 and TRBJ2-7; D is possibly TRBD2 (6 bases). This CDR3 is built from 15 residues. V was clipped by 2 bases and J by 1 base, with 12 bases between them. Looked up from germline, CDR1 is MNHNY and CDR2 is SVGAGI (reference sequence). DNA for the CDR3: TGTGCCAGCAGTTACCCTCGGGACTCGTCCTACGAGCAGTACTTC. It yields the protein CASSYPRDSSYEQYF.

The rearrangement joins TRBV28 to TRBJ2-7; TRBD1 agrees at 9 bases. The CDR3 has 14 residues. Germline CDR1 MDHEN, CDR2 SYDVKM. V trimming: 6 bases; J trimming: 3 bases; junction bases outside the gene matches: 6. The CDR3 spells CASSPGTGIYEQYF. The CDR3 nucleotides are TGTGCCAGCAGCCCCGGGACAGGGATCTACGAGCAGTACTTC.

The chain links TRBV6-6 to TRBJ2-1; TRBD1 matches at 9 bases. Unmatched junction bases numbered 10, after V lost 6 bases and J lost 7 bases. CDR3 length: 15 amino acids. The V gene's germline CDR1 is MNHNY and CDR2 SVGAGI (reference sequence). CDR3 in DNA: TGTGCCAGCAGGATCCGGGACAGGGCGGTGAATGAGCAGTTCTTC. As protein: CASRIRDRAVNEQFF.

The rearrangement uses TRBV29-1 and TRBJ2-3; no reliable D call. The V gene lost 3 bases and the J gene lost 3 bases, with 10 bases spanning the gap. This CDR3 has 13 residues. The V gene's germline CDR1 is SQVTM and CDR2 ANQGSEA. The CDR3 nucleotides read TGCAGCGTTGAGTTTGCAGATACAGATACGCAGTATTTT. It codes for CSVEFADTDTQYF.